Each of the 26 T cell receptor beta chains below was sequenced from the same sample in a study of cytomegalovirus exposure and HLA in healthy donors. Primers for the PCR totalled 60 Vbeta and 13 Jbeta. Method: immunoSEQ multiplex PCR; TCRdb's copy keeps in-frame clones and lacks some. The table has about 280,000 clones, approximately 90% seen once. The sequenced sample was PBMCs. All receptors come from a woman aged 18-29 years in good health and CMV-seronegative.

This chain uses TRBV11-3 with TRBJ2-5; possible D gene TRBD2, 6 bases. The CDR3 has 15 residues. Germline loops: CDR1 SGHNT, CDR2 YENEEA. The V and J ends lost 5 bases and 1 base respectively, with 14 bases between them. Here the CDR3 reads CASSVGGTFQETQYF. CDR3 sequence (DNA): TGTGCCAGCAGCGTAGGCGGGACTTTCCAAGAGACCCAGTACTTC. Supplemented by reference TRBV11-3 and TRBJ2-5, the full variable domain reads EAGVVQSPRYKIIEKKQPVAFWCNPISGHNTLYWYLQNLGQGPELLIRYENEEAVDDSQLPKDRFSAERLKGVDSTLKIQPAELGDSAVYLCASSVGGTFQETQYFGPGTRLLVL.

V and J are TRBV27 and TRBJ2-2; TRBD1 matches at 8 bases. The V gene's germline CDR1 is MNHEY and CDR2 SMNVEV (reference sequence). V lost 7 bases and J lost 0; bases outside the gene matches: 10. The CDR3 sequence is 17 residues long. CDR3: CASKVQGDFANTGELFF. CDR3 nucleotide sequence: TGTGCCAGCAAAGTACAGGGGGATTTCGCGAACACCGGGGAGCTGTTTTTT.

The chain couples TRBV7-8 to TRBJ1-5; 10 bases match TRBD1. Germline V CDR1 and CDR2: SGHVS, FQNEAQ. The CDR3 is made up of 15 amino acids. V shed 5 bases, J shed 2 bases, and the junction held 3 bases outside the gene matches. For the CDR3, the DNA is TGTGCCAGCAGCGTCGGGACAGGGGGCAATCAGCCCCAGCATTTT. This encodes CASSVGTGGNQPQHF. The full variable domain, rest sourced from reference TRBV7-8 and TRBJ1-5, is GAGVSQSPRYKVAKRGQDVALRCDPISGHVSLFWYQQALGQGPEFLTYFQNEAQLDKSGLPSDRFFAERPEGSVSTLKIQRTQQEDSAVYLCASSVGTGGNQPQHFGDGTRLSIL.

This clone came up a few times. The chain employs TRBV5-1 and TRBJ2-3, with TRBD2 identical over 12 bases. Germline V gives CDR1 SGHRS, CDR2 YFSETQ. CDR3 length: 16 amino acids. V was pared by 4 bases and J by 2 bases, with 5 bases of the junction left unmatched. The CDR3 here is CASSPSGGANTDTQYF. The CDR3 nucleotides read TGCGCCAGCAGCCCTAGCGGGGGGGCTAACACAGATACGCAGTATTTT.

V is TRBV2 and J is TRBJ2-7; the D gene is possibly TRBD2 (6 bases). With 6 bases removed from V and 4 bases from J, the gap between germline ends came to 13 bases. The germline gives CDR1 SNHLY, CDR2 FYNNEI. This CDR3 has 13 residues. The chain's CDR3 is CASSKGLEYEQYF. In DNA, the CDR3 is TGTGCCAGCAGCAAGGGACTTGAATACGAGCAGTACTTC.

This clone appeared once. J is TRBJ2-3 and V is TRBV5-4; TRBD2 matches at 8 bases. The germline V gene has CDR1 SGHNT and CDR2 YYREEE (reference sequence). The CDR3 runs 17 residues. V dropped 2 bases and J dropped 2; count of bases not matched to a gene: 10. The CDR3 nucleotides are TGTGCCAGCAGCTTCGGGGGGGGGACTCCATACACAGATACGCAGTATTTT. Encoded protein: CASSFGGGTPYTDTQYF.

V gene TRBV4-2 combines with J gene TRBJ2-2, with 8 positions matching TRBD2. Germline V gives CDR1 LGHNA, CDR2 YNFKEQ. This CDR3 spans 18 amino acids. With V trimmed by 5 bases and J by 0 bases, 11 bases remained unmatched. The CDR3 coding sequence is TGTGCCAGCAGCACCCGACTCGGGGGGGCCGCGAACACCGGGGAGCTGTTTTTT. Its protein is CASSTRLGGAANTGELFF.

This chain joins TRBV6-5 and TRBJ2-5; D uncertain. The J call may be faulty, since TRBJ2-7 better matches the DNA end. The CDR3 length is 11 residues. Germline-derived CDR1 and CDR2 are MNHEY and SVGAGI. CDR3 protein: CASRSSYEQYF. The CDR3 DNA follows: TGTGCCAGCAGATCAAGCTACGAGCAGTACTTC.

The chain uses TRBV5-1 and TRBJ2-5, with 9 bases fitting TRBD1. The CDR3 consists of 16 residues. After removal of 4 bases from V and 2 bases from J, the junction contained 9 bases not matched to a gene. Germline CDR1 is SGHRS and CDR2 is YFSETQ. Here the CDR3 DNA reads TGCGCCAGCAGCCAATCGACCGGGACAGGGCAAGAGACCCAGTACTTC. Amino acid sequence: CASSQSTGTGQETQYF.

This chain uses TRBV15 with TRBJ1-5, with D hard to call. With 0 bases removed from V and 3 bases from J, the gap between germline ends came to 6 bases. The CDR3 sequence is 14 residues long. Germline-derived CDR1 and CDR2 are LNHNV and YYDKDF (reference sequence). In DNA form, the CDR3 reads TGTGCCACCAGCAGAGAGAGTTTCAATCAGCCCCAGCATTTT. Translated, it gives CATSRESFNQPQHF.

The chain is built from TRBV2 and TRBJ2-5; 10 bases map to TRBD2. After removal of 7 bases from V and 5 bases from J, the junction contained 10 bases not matched to a gene. The germline gives CDR1 SNHLY, CDR2 FYNNEI. The CDR3 runs to 15 residues. The CDR3 loop reads CASTRAGGELETQYF. The CDR3 region has the DNA TGTGCCAGCACCAGAGCGGGGGGGGAATTGGAGACCCAGTACTTC.

The chain couples TRBV7-9 to TRBJ2-3; D is undetermined. This CDR3 comprises 14 residues. V gave up 8 bases and J gave up 6 bases, with 18 bases separating them. CDR1 and CDR2 from the germline V gene are SEHNR and FQNEAQ (reference sequence). The CDR3 region is CASQSAGSRDTQYF. The CDR3 DNA reads as TGTGCCAGCCAGAGCGCTGGGTCGCGGGATACGCAGTATTTT.

The genes are TRBV4-1 and TRBJ1-1; D is unresolved. Germline V gene sequence: CDR1 MGHRA, CDR2 YSYEKL. The CDR3 has 14 residues. Trimming pared 4 bases from V and 3 bases from J, leaving 12 bases between. The CDR3 DNA sequence: TGCGCCAGCAGCCCTGCTGGCAAACACACTGAAGCTTTCTTT. Translating it yields CASSPAGKHTEAFF.

This clone was seen just once. V and J are TRBV30 and TRBJ2-5; D perhaps matches TRBD2 (6 bases). The V gene lost 3 bases and the J gene lost 5 bases, with 13 bases spanning the gap. Germline V lookup: CDR1 GTSNPN, CDR2 SVGIG (reference sequence). This CDR3 has 13 amino acids. The CDR3 bases are TGTGCCTGGAGAGATGCGGGGTTCGAGACCCAGTACTTC. It is translated as CAWRDAGFETQYF.

The rearrangement links TRBV7-6 to TRBJ1-3; possible D gene TRBD1, 6 bases. Trimming left V 0 bases short and J 4 bases short, with 19 bases between. Per germline, CDR1 SGHVS and CDR2 FNYEAQ. This CDR3 has 18 amino acids. This chain's CDR3 is CASSLAPGGQSWGNTIYF. In nucleotides, the CDR3 is TGTGCCAGCAGCTTAGCGCCGGGGGGGCAGTCGTGGGGAAACACCATATATTTT. Together with reference TRBV7-6 and TRBJ1-3, the CDR3 gives the full variable domain: GAGVSQSPRYKVTKRGQDVALRCDPISGHVSLYWYRQALGQGPEFLTYFNYEAQQDKSGLPNDRFSAERPEGSISTLTIQRTEQRDSAMYRCASSLAPGGQSWGNTIYFGEGSWLTVV.

V gene TRBV27 combines with J gene TRBJ2-3, with D uncertain. This CDR3 has 14 amino acids. Germline V gene lookup returns CDR1 MNHEY and CDR2 SMNVEV (reference sequence). V was shortened by 2 bases and J by 1 base, with 7 bases between the two germline ends. DNA for the CDR3: TGTGCCAGCAGTTTAGAGCAGGGCACAGATACGCAGTATTTT. Protein sequence: CASSLEQGTDTQYF.

The chain employs TRBV7-6 and TRBJ2-5; the match to TRBD2 covers 12 bases. This CDR3 region has 17 residues. The J segment lost 7 bases and the V segment lost 3 bases, leaving 12 bases of the junction unmatched. Germline V gene sequence: CDR1 SGHVS, CDR2 FNYEAQ. This CDR3 reads CASSFLSSGGGVGTQYF. As DNA, the CDR3 is TGTGCCAGCAGCTTTTTGTCTAGCGGGGGGGGAGTCGGGACCCAGTACTTC.

The chain recombines TRBV19 with TRBJ2-6, with 8 bases identical to TRBD2. This CDR3 is 16 amino acids long. The germline V gene has CDR1 LNHDA and CDR2 SQIVND (reference sequence). V lost 8 bases, J lost 0 bases, and 6 bases stayed unmatched. The CDR3 loop reads CASRSRGVSGANVLTF. As DNA, the CDR3 is TGTGCCAGTCGTTCGCGGGGGGTCTCTGGGGCCAACGTCCTGACTTTC. Based on the CDR3 plus reference TRBV19 and TRBJ2-6, the full variable domain is DGGITQSPKYLFRKEGQNVTLSCEQNLNHDAMYWYRQDPGQGLRLIYYSQIVNDFQKGDIAEGYSVSREKKESFPLTVTSAQKNPTAFYLCASRSRGVSGANVLTFGAGSRLTVL.

The chain combines TRBV2 with TRBJ2-7; TRBD1 might be the D (6 bases). V was trimmed by 9 bases and J by 2 bases, leaving 14 bases between them. There are 13 residues in the CDR3. From germline, CDR1 is SNHLY and CDR2 FYNNEI. CDR3 DNA: TGTGCCAGTAGGACAGTCTCCCCCTACGAGCAGTACTTC. This codes for CASRTVSPYEQYF.

This clone was recorded a few times. Other DNA sequences from this sample encode an identical CDR3 as well. The V call is TRBV29-1, the J call TRBJ1-3; 7 bases fit TRBD1. The CDR3 loop spans 13 amino acids. Germline-derived CDR1 and CDR2 are SQVTM and ANQGSEA. V shed 1 base, J shed 3 bases, and the junction held 0 bases outside the gene matches. The CDR3 here is CSVEGQGGNTIYF. The CDR3 DNA is TGCAGCGTTGAAGGACAGGGTGGAAACACCATATATTTT.

The V and J genes are TRBV9 and TRBJ1-2; TRBD1 matches at 9 bases. The CDR3 spans 15 residues. The junction had 6 bases not matched to a gene; V was cut back by 2 bases and J by 4 bases. The germline V gene encodes CDR1 SGDLS and CDR2 YYNGEE. The DNA for the CDR3 is TGTGCCAGCAGCGTGACAGGGGGGCAGGGCTATGGCTACACCTTC. As protein: CASSVTGGQGYGYTF.

The V call is TRBV11-1, the J call TRBJ1-1; possibly TRBD1 for D (5 bases). CDR3 length equals 16 residues. The germline gives CDR1 SGHAT, CDR2 FQDESV (reference sequence). The V end lost 5 bases, the J end lost 1 base, and 17 bases lay between the germline ends. The CDR3 spells CASSAGQGLGNTEAFF. The DNA of the CDR3 is TGTGCCAGCAGCGCGGGGCAAGGGTTGGGGAACACTGAAGCTTTCTTT.

The chain recombines TRBV4-2 with TRBJ2-5; TRBD2 aligns across 9 bases. The germline V gene encodes CDR1 LGHNA and CDR2 YNFKEQ. This CDR3 spans 15 amino acids. With 1 base clipped from V and 7 bases from J, the junction kept 7 bases outside the gene matches. The CDR3 spells CASSQGGGAGGTQYF. For the CDR3, the DNA is TGTGCCAGCAGCCAAGGCGGGGGGGCCGGGGGGACCCAGTACTTC.

This clone turned up a few times. V is TRBV15 and J is TRBJ2-1; no firm D call. CDR3 length: 14 amino acids. Germline V CDR1 and CDR2: LNHNV, YYDKDF (reference sequence). V shed 0 bases and J shed 11 bases, with 14 bases lying between them. The CDR3 reads CATSRELLGYKQFF. CDR3 sequence (DNA): TGTGCCACCAGCAGAGAGCTCCTAGGATACAAGCAGTTCTTC.

The chain has TRBV5-1 and TRBJ2-1, with D possibly being TRBD2 (7 bases). This CDR3 is built from 18 residues. Trimming took off 2 bases at V and 0 bases at J, with 18 bases between the two ends. Germline V gene data show CDR1 as SGHRS and CDR2 as YFSETQ. The CDR3 region has the DNA TGCGCCAGCAGCTTAGGAGGGGGGGGACTTAGCTCCTACAATGAGCAGTTCTTC. It yields the protein CASSLGGGGLSSYNEQFF.

This clone has more than one count but fewer than ten. This chain connects TRBV6-6 to TRBJ1-1; D might be TRBD1 (5 bases). Trimming stripped 0 bases from V and 5 bases from J, with 13 bases between. Per germline, CDR1 MNHNY and CDR2 SVGAGI (reference sequence). There are 15 residues in the CDR3. The CDR3 spells CASSYSKGRRTEAFF. For the CDR3, the DNA is TGTGCCAGCAGTTACTCTAAGGGGCGCAGGACTGAAGCTTTCTTT.